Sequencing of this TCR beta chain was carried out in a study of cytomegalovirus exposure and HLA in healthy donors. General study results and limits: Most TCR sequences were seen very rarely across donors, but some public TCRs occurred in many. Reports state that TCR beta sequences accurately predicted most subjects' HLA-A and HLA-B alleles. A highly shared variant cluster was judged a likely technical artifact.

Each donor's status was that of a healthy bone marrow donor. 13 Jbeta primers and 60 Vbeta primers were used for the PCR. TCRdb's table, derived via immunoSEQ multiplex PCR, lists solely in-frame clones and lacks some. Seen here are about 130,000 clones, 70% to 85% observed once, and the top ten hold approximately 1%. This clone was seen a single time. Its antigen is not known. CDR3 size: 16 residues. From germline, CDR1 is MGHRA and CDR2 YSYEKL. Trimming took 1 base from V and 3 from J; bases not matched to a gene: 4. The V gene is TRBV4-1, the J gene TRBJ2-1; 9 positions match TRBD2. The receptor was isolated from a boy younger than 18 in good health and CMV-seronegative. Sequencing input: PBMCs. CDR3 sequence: CASSQVWTSDYNEQFF. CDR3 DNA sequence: TGCGCCAGCAGCCAAGTATGGACTAGCGACTACAATGAGCAGTTCTTC.